This T cell receptor beta chain was documented in a study of cytomegalovirus exposure and HLA in healthy donors. Findings and caveats of the study: The dataset shows that most TCR sequences were rare, while some public TCRs occurred in many donors.

As regards this clone: Its specificity is unknown.

This CDR3 comprises 15 residues. Trimming took off 5 bases at V and 5 bases at J, with 19 bases between the two ends. Germline loops: CDR1 SGHRS, CDR2 YFSETQ. The PCR had 60 Vbeta and 13 Jbeta primers. Using immunoSEQ multiplex PCR, the repertoire was profiled, and TCRdb retains in-frame clones only, with some absent. The table includes roughly 100,000 clones, roughly 76% detected once. The receptor comes from a woman between 50 and 59 years old in good health and CMV-seropositive. The sequencing sample was made of PBMCs. The rearrangement uses TRBV5-1 and TRBJ2-5; possible D gene TRBD1, 5 bases. CDR3 coding DNA: TGCGCCAGCAGGAGCTTGGACAAGGGTTCGGAGACCCAGTACTTC. This codes for CASRSLDKGSETQYF.